This TCR beta chain was obtained from a study of T cells in women clearing cervical HPV infection. In the study overall: Only a few women had HLA typing results available.

The assay was immunoSEQ multiplex PCR, and TCRdb's table has in-frame clones only and misses some. Recorded for this sample: approximately 35,000 clones. For this clone: The target antigen is unknown. The read gets to within 3 residues of the CDR3 end, and the germline J gene fills in the rest.

There are 13 residues in the CDR3. Germline loops: CDR1 LNHDA, CDR2 SQIVND (reference sequence). General study results and limits: Cases carried less TRBV6-7 than controls: roughly 0.11% versus 0.16%.

The specimen was blood buffy coat. The sequence came from a woman aged 18 to 75 with a cervical HPV16 infection that either progressed to CIN3+ or cleared (not recorded which). The chain links TRBV19 to TRBJ1-2; TRBD1 matches at 11 bases. The sequenced part of the CDR3 DNA is TGTGCCAGCGGGACAGGGGGAGTCTACGAC. It codes for CASGTGGVYD. The entire CDR3 is CASGTGGVYDYTF.